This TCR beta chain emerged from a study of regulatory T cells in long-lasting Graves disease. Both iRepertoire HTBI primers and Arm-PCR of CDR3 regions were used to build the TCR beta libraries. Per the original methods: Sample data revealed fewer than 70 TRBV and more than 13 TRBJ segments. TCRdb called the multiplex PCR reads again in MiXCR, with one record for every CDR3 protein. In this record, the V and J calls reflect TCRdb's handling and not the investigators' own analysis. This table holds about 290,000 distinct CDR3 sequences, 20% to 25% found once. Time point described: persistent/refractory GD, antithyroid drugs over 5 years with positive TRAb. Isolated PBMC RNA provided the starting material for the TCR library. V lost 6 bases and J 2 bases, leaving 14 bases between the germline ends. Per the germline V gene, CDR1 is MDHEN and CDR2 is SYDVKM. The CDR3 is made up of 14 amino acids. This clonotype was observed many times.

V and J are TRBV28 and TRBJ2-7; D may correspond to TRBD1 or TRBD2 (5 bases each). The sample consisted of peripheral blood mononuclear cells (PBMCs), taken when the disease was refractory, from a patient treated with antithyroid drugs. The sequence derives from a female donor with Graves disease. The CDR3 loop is CASRGTGSTYEQYF. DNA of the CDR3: TGTGCCAGCAGGGGGACCGGGTCAACCTACGAGCAGTACTTC. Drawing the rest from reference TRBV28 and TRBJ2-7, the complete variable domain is DVKVTQSSRYLVKRTGEKVFLECVQDMDHENMFWYRQDPGLGLRLIYFSYDVKMKEKGDIPEGYSVSREKKERFSLILESASTNQTSMYLCASRGTGSTYEQYFGPGTRLTVT.